These 14 T cell receptor beta chains were all obtained from the same sample, sequenced in a study of radiotherapy plus CTLA-4 blockade in lung cancer. Assay: immunoSEQ multiplex PCR; the TCRdb copy retains only in-frame clones and omits some. There are roughly 75,000 clones in the sample; around 78% occur only once, and roughly 23% lies in the top ten. The specimen was peripheral blood, collected from a patient treated with radiotherapy plus ipilimumab. All receptors come from a human donor with non-small cell lung cancer whose response to radiotherapy plus ipilimumab could not be evaluated. Some clones in this sample may be carry-over from other donors' samples.

This chain connects TRBV2 to TRBJ1-1; a weak D match, TRBD1 (5 bases). Germline V gene lookup returns CDR1 SNHLY and CDR2 FYNNEI. V gave up 9 bases and J gave up 2 bases, with 16 bases separating them. The CDR3 loop spans 14 amino acids. CDR3 DNA sequence: TGTGCCAGTCGAGCTGGGGCTACCAACACTGAAGCTTTCTTT. It translates to CASRAGATNTEAFF.

V and J are TRBV7-6 and TRBJ2-1, with TRBD2 identical over 8 bases. V was pared by 4 bases and J by 8 bases, with 10 bases of the junction left unmatched. The germline CDR1 and CDR2 sequences are SGHVS and FNYEAQ. The CDR3 sequence is 15 residues long. Here the CDR3 reads CASSWTGGGVYEQFF. The CDR3 coding sequence is TGTGCCAGCAGCTGGACGGGGGGGGGTGTTTATGAGCAGTTCTTC. The entire variable domain, with the rest obtained from reference TRBV7-6 and TRBJ2-1, is as follows: GAGVSQSPRYKVTKRGQDVALRCDPISGHVSLYWYRQALGQGPEFLTYFNYEAQQDKSGLPNDRFSAERPEGSISTLTIQRTEQRDSAMYRCASSWTGGGVYEQFFGPGTRLTVL.

The chain joins TRBV18 to TRBJ1-2; 7 bases agree with TRBD1. V lost 6 bases and J lost 2; bases outside the gene matches: 12. The germline gives CDR1 KGHSH, CDR2 LQKENI. The CDR3 runs to 16 residues. The CDR3 protein is CASSPIDRVKNYGYTF. The CDR3 nucleotides read TGTGCCAGCTCCCCGATCGACAGGGTGAAGAACTATGGCTACACCTTC.

V is TRBV11-2 and J is TRBJ1-2, with D maybe TRBD1 (5 bases). Germline lookup yields CDR1 SGHAT and CDR2 FQNNGV. Trimming removed 1 base at V and 14 bases at J, with 17 bases between. The CDR3 covers 13 residues. CDR3 coding DNA: TGTGCCAGCAGCTTAGGGTTTGACAGCCGCGGAACCTTC. Encoded protein: CASSLGFDSRGTF.

The chain joins TRBV11-2 to TRBJ1-2, with 8 bases fitting TRBD1. Germline CDR1 is SGHAT and CDR2 is FQNNGV. V lost 6 bases, J lost 4 bases, and 4 bases stayed unmatched. CDR3 length: 13 residues. The CDR3 sequence is CASSYDRGYGYTF. Here the CDR3 DNA reads TGTGCCAGCAGTTACGACAGGGGCTATGGCTACACCTTC.

This chain uses TRBV27 with TRBJ2-7, with 7 bases fitting TRBD1. V was clipped by 5 bases and J by 0 bases; unmatched bases: 7. CDR1 and CDR2 from the germline V gene are MNHEY and SMNVEV (reference sequence). This CDR3 region has 15 residues. Here the CDR3 DNA reads TGTGCCAGCAGTCTACAGGGGTATTCCTCCTACGAGCAGTACTTC. As protein: CASSLQGYSSYEQYF.

The rearrangement uses TRBV6-5 and TRBJ2-6; D is uncertain. The CDR3 contains 15 residues. Germline values: CDR1 MNHEY, CDR2 SVGAGI. Trimming stripped 6 bases from V and 0 bases from J, with 9 bases between. CDR3 coding DNA: TGTGCCAGCAGCAGGCTCTTCTCTGGGGCCAACGTCCTGACTTTC. It encodes CASSRLFSGANVLTF.

The chain carries TRBV28 and TRBJ1-5; D is possibly TRBD1 (6 bases). This CDR3 is 14 amino acids long. Germline lookup yields CDR1 MDHEN and CDR2 SYDVKM. Trimming removed 3 bases from V and 6 bases from J, with 12 bases in between. The CDR3 region has the DNA TGTGCCAGCAGTTTTACAGGGTACAGTCAGCCCCAGCATTTT. Protein product: CASSFTGYSQPQHF. Drawing the rest from reference TRBV28 and TRBJ1-5, the complete variable domain is DVKVTQSSRYLVKRTGEKVFLECVQDMDHENMFWYRQDPGLGLRLIYFSYDVKMKEKGDIPEGYSVSREKKERFSLILESASTNQTSMYLCASSFTGYSQPQHFGDGTRLSIL.

The genes are TRBV7-8 and TRBJ1-2; a weak D match, TRBD1 (6 bases). V was trimmed by 5 bases and J by 4 bases, leaving 23 bases between them. CDR1 and CDR2 from the germline V gene are SGHVS and FQNEAQ. The CDR3 has 17 residues. CDR3 in DNA: TGTGCCAGCAGCCCCTGGACAGCCACCAGGGATAGCTATGGCTACACCTTC. This codes for CASSPWTATRDSYGYTF.

The genes are TRBV11-3 and TRBJ2-3; the match to TRBD2 covers 8 bases. The germline CDR1 and CDR2 sequences are SGHNT and YENEEA. J lost 2 bases, V lost 4 bases, and 8 bases had no gene match. The CDR3 length is 16 residues. CDR3 coding DNA: TGTGCCAGCAGCTGGGGTGGACTAGCACCCACAGATACGCAGTATTTT. Protein sequence: CASSWGGLAPTDTQYF.

This chain joins TRBV27 and TRBJ2-5; a weak D match, TRBD1 (6 bases). TRBJ2-7 explains the end of the DNA better; the J call may be wrong. The CDR3 runs to 13 residues. The germline V gene has CDR1 MNHEY and CDR2 SMNVEV (reference sequence). CDR3 sequence (DNA): TGTGCCAGCAGATCGACAGGAACCTCCGAGCAGTACTTC. It is translated as CASRSTGTSEQYF.

The J gene is TRBJ2-5, the V gene TRBV5-6; D is possibly TRBD2 (6 bases). Germline CDR1 and CDR2: SGHDT and YYEEEE. The CDR3 is 15 amino acids. V was cut by 0 bases and J by 1 base, with 10 bases left in between. The CDR3 sequence: CASSLGRALQETQYF. In DNA, the CDR3 is TGTGCCAGCAGCTTGGGGAGGGCACTCCAAGAGACCCAGTACTTC.

The chain is built from TRBV4-1 and TRBJ2-7, with 9 bases identical to TRBD2. Germline-derived CDR1 and CDR2 are MGHRA and YSYEKL. The CDR3 loop spans 15 amino acids. V was clipped by 0 bases and J by 3 bases; unmatched bases: 3. CDR3 DNA sequence: TGCGCCAGCAGCCAAGAGCGGGGGGGCCGCTACGAGCAGTACTTC. Translated: CASSQERGGRYEQYF.

CDR3 sequence: CASRPTGGLGPAFF. Here the CDR3 DNA reads TGTGCCAGCAGGCCGACAGGGGGCCTGGGTCCGGCTTTCTTT. The chain uses TRBV6-5 and TRBJ1-1; 10 bases match TRBD1. This CDR3 is built from 14 residues. V was pared by 6 bases and J by 11 bases, with 12 bases of the junction left unmatched. The germline gives CDR1 MNHEY, CDR2 SVGAGI.